This paragraph covers one T cell receptor (beta chain) sequence. This clone was seen ten or more times. It lacks a known antigen. Base qualities are not at hand, and no much larger clone is one base apart. TCRbeta CDR3 regions were amplified from genomic DNA using the immunoSEQ Assay, a bias-controlled multiplex PCR. The paper's data handling went like this. The number of nucleated cells in each sample was estimated from the amplification of reference gene primers within the assay. To quantify the absolute abundance of each unique TCRbeta CDR3 rearrangement, sequence reads were collapsed and filtered. Productive Simpson clonality was computed per sample as the square root of Simpson's diversity index over productive rearrangements. TCRdb mirrors the immuneACCESS table, restricted to in-frame sequences. Some clones are absent from its copies; in checked studies, under half trace to an unresolved V gene, and the reason for the others is unknown. V and J calls and clone size are given by that table; D and trimming were obtained from the DNA. The sample table shows 75,000 or so clones, and around 80% are seen once. The leading ten clones occupy 4.5% to 7% of the sample.

This sample is drawn from a study of blood T cell repertoires in COVID-19 (dated by TCRdb to the early 2020s). About the full investigation: The collaborator samples originated in the United States, Italy and Spain and spanned the acute and convalescent phases of COVID-19. The prospective study material was composed of cDNA or gDNA derived from T cells, B-cell-depleted T cells, or PBMCs. The dataset comprised deeply sampled blood TCRbeta repertoires from subjects exposed to, actively infected with, or recovered from COVID-19. The repertoires were released in a freely available public database meant as a resource for research on the immune response to SARS-CoV-2. Samples came from the ongoing ImmuneRACE study (first 160 participants) plus 1,254 subjects from 6 global collaborators. The sample metadata nearly always contained a de-identified subject ID, COVID-19 status, age in years and sex. HLA class I and class II types, where available, came from metadata supplied by the sample provider rather than from assay-based typing.

Beyond this particular receptor, the publication reports: Clinical and demographic metadata were provided uncurated, with the amount varying by source and participant.

Whole blood was collected in K2EDTA tubes by collaborating institutions according to the institutions' own protocols. For TCRbeta analysis, collaborator samples were shipped as frozen whole blood, as isolated PBMCs, or as DNA extracted from either sample type. The cysteine opens and the phenylalanine closes a CDR3 of 15 amino acids. The only DNA kept is the CDR3, 45 bases in frame from the first base. V sheds 6 bases and J sheds 4 bases, leaving 16 bases between their ends. CDR1 and CDR2 are drawn from the germline V gene: SNHLY, FYNNEI. The origin of this receptor is a man aged 55 to 69 with active or convalescent COVID-19. This chain joins TRBV2 to TRBJ1-5; no D gene can be assigned with confidence. The specimen sequenced was peripheral blood. The CDR3 corresponds to CASRDQGSLNQPQHF. The DNA is as follows: TGTGCCAGCAGGGACCAAGGGAGCCTAAATCAGCCCCAGCATTTT.